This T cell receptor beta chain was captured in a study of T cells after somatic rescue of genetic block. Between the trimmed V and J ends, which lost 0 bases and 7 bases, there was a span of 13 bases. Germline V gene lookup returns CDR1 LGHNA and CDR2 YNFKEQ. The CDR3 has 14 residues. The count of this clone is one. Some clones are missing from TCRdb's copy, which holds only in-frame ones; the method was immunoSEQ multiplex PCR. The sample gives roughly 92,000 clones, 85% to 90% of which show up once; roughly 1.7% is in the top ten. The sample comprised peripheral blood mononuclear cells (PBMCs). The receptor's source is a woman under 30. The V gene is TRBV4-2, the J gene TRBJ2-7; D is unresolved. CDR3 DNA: TGTGCCAGCAGCCAAGACGGCCGGCCCCTTGAGCAGTACTTC. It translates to CASSQDGRPLEQYF.